Listed below are T cell receptor beta chains from one sample, sequenced in a study of T cells in Graves' hyperthyroidism and ophthalmopathy. TCRdb called the multiplex PCR reads again in MiXCR, with one record for every CDR3 protein. This table holds under 400,000 distinct CDR3 sequences, approximately 16% found once. The specimen sequenced was blood. Receptors originate from a young man with Graves' hyperthyroidism. Each CDR3 is given with its conserved first and last residue. A D gene is named only where the DNA matches it firmly. A row's size may be missing; if present it is once, few, many or a size class.

many,TRBV2,13,TRBJ2-7,TRBD1,TGTGCCACAGGGGGACAGGGTTGGAACGAGCAGTACTTC,CATGGQGWNEQYF
.,TRBV5-1,15,TRBJ2-3,TRBD2,TGCGCCAGCAGGACTAGCGGGAGTCTTACAGATACGCAGTATTTT,CASRTSGSLTDTQYF
.,TRBV11-2,17,TRBJ2-3,TRBD2,TGTGCCAGCAGTCCCTCTAGCGGGAGGGTAGGGGCAGATACGCAGTATTTT,CASSPSSGRVGADTQYF
many,TRBV7-2,15,TRBJ2-7,.,TGTGCCAGCAGTTTTGGGGGTGACAGCTCCTACGAGCAGTACTTC,CASSFGGDSSYEQYF
many,TRBV5-1,14,TRBJ2-1,TRBD2,TGCGCCAGCAGCTTTTGGGGCGGGAGAAATGAGCAGTTCTTC,CASSFWGGRNEQFF
few,TRBV5-6,12,TRBJ2-2,.,TGTGCCAGCAGCTGGGGCTCCGGGGAGCTGTTTTTT,CASSWGSGELFF
.,TRBV28,13,TRBJ2-7,.,TGTGCCAGCAGCCCTGCGGGGTCCTACGAGCAGTACTTC,CASSPAGSYEQYF
many,TRBV28,16,TRBJ2-7,TRBD2,TGTGCCAGCAGTATCGCCGGGACTAGCGGGACCCTCGAGCAGTACTTC,CASSIAGTSGTLEQYF
many,TRBV11-2,12,TRBJ2-5,.,TGTGCCAGCAGTACGACACCAGGGGGACTGTACTTC,CASSTTPGGLYF
.,TRBV9,15,TRBJ1-1,.,TGTGCCAGCAGGGACGGGGCGGCGATGAACACTGAAGCTTTCTTT,CASRDGAAMNTEAFF
many,TRBV3-1,14,TRBJ1-2,TRBD1,TGTGCCAGCAGTCGGACAGGGGGCGAGAATGGCTACACCTTC,CASSRTGGENGYTF
.,TRBV20-1,13,TRBJ2-4,.,TGCAGTGCTAGTTCATTAGCCAAAAGCATTCAGTACTTC,CSASSLAKSIQYF
.,TRBV18,14,TRBJ1-6,.,TGTGCCAGCTCACGAGGCAACACGGGCTCACCCCTCCACTTT,CASSRGNTGSPLHF
many,TRBV11-2,12,TRBJ2-7,.,TGTGCCAGCAGGGCGGGAACCTACGAGCAGTACTTC,CASRAGTYEQYF
.,TRBV20-1,14,TRBJ1-5,.,TGCAGTGCTTTACAGGTTATTAGCAATCAGCCCCAGCATTTT,CSALQVISNQPQHF
.,TRBV9,16,TRBJ2-7,.,TGTGCCAGCAGCGTAGGCGGGACAGCAAGCTCCTACGAGCAGTACTTC,CASSVGGTASSYEQYF
many,TRBV4-1,14,TRBJ2-5,TRBD2,TGCGCCAGCAGCCAAGTTGGGACTAGAGAGACCCAGTACTTC,CASSQVGTRETQYF
many,TRBV28,17,TRBJ1-1,.,TGTGCCAGCAGTCCCCCTAGGAGGAGACACATGAACACTGAAGCTTTCTTT,CASSPPRRRHMNTEAFF
.,TRBV30,13,TRBJ2-1,.,TGTGCCTGGTCTGGCAGGGGTGGACATGAGCAATTCTTC,CAWSGRGGHEQFF
many,TRBV7-2,17,TRBJ2-7,TRBD2,TGTGCCAGCAGCGTAACTAGCGGGAGTCTAAGGGCCTACGAGCAGTACTTC,CASSVTSGSLRAYEQYF
many,TRBV11-2,13,TRBJ2-1,.,TGTGCCAGCAGGATATCCAGCACCAATGAGCAGTTCTTC,CASRISSTNEQFF
few,TRBV7-9,17,TRBJ1-4,.,TGTGCCAGCAGCCCTACGTGGGGGCCCGCAACTAATGAAAAACTGTTTTTT,CASSPTWGPATNEKLFF
many,TRBV7-6,18,TRBJ2-2,TRBD2,TGTGCCAGCAGCCCCGTTTCGTCAACGGGAGGGGGCACCGGGGAGCTGTTTTTT,CASSPVSSTGGGTGELFF
many,TRBV30,19,TRBJ1-1,TRBD1,TGTGCCTGGAGTACCGGGACAGGGGCCTCGATTCTTATGAACACTGAAGCTTTCTTT,CAWSTGTGASILMNTEAFF
many,TRBV6-5,13,TRBJ2-3,.,TGTGCCAGCAGTTACACCCAACGAGATACGCAGTATTTT,CASSYTQRDTQYF
.,TRBV7-9,15,TRBJ1-5,TRBD1,TGTGCCAGCAGCCCGGGACAGGGGGCGTGGGAGCCCCAGCATTTT,CASSPGQGAWEPQHF
few,TRBV6-5,16,TRBJ2-1,.,TGTGCCAGCAGTTACGCAACCGGGGCGTTTGGTTTAGAGCAGTTCTTC,CASSYATGAFGLEQFF
few,TRBV29-1,13,TRBJ2-1,.,TGCAGCGCCACAGAAGGTGGTGACAATGAGCAGTTCTTC,CSATEGGDNEQFF
many,TRBV2,13,TRBJ2-2,.,TGTGCCAGCGGAAATGAGGGGACCGGGGAGCTGTTTTTT,CASGNEGTGELFF
many,TRBV5-8,16,TRBJ1-5,.,TGTGCCAGCAGCTTGGGGGGCAGGGGAAGCAATCAGCCCCAGCATTTT,CASSLGGRGSNQPQHF
few,TRBV15,15,TRBJ1-5,TRBD1,TGTGCCACCAGCTACGGACAGGGCGCAGCCCAGCCCCAGCATTTT,CATSYGQGAAQPQHF
once,TRBV11-2,17,TRBJ2-1,TRBD2,TGTGCCAGCAGACGTGGGACTAGCGGGAGGGCCTCCAATGAGCAGTTCTTC,CASRRGTSGRASNEQFF
.,TRBV4-2,15,TRBJ2-1,TRBD2,TGTGCCAGCAGCCAAACTAGCGGGAGGGTCAATGAGCAGTTCTTC,CASSQTSGRVNEQFF
many,TRBV6-1,14,TRBJ2-7,.,TGTGCCAGCACCTGGACGACCGCGGCGAACGAGCAGTACTTC,CASTWTTAANEQYF
.,TRBV14,16,TRBJ2-1,.,TGTGCCAGCAGCCCGGAGGCGCCGAGCTCCTACAATGAGCAGTTCTTC,CASSPEAPSSYNEQFF
.,TRBV6-5,13,TRBJ2-7,.,TGTGCCAGCAGTTACTCGACCCGAGACGAGCAGTACTTC,CASSYSTRDEQYF
many,TRBV5-1,14,TRBJ2-5,TRBD2,TGCGCCAGCAGCACCAGGGAGGGAGGAGAGACCCAGTACTTC,CASSTREGGETQYF
.,TRBV12-3/TRBV12-4,15,TRBJ2-2,.,TGTGCCAGCTCCCTCTTCCTCGCGAACACCGGGGAGCTGTTTTTT,CASSLFLANTGELFF
.,TRBV25-1,17,TRBJ1-5,.,TGTGCCAGCAGTGATAGTGGGGGGGCAAGTAGCAATCAGCCCCAGCATTTT,CASSDSGGASSNQPQHF
many,TRBV10-3,14,TRBJ2-7,TRBD2,TGTGCCATCAGTAAGCGGGGGGGAGAGGACGAGCAGTACTTC,CAISKRGGEDEQYF
few,TRBV9,12,TRBJ2-2,.,TGTGCCAGCAGCGCCCCTGAGGGGGAGCTGTTTTTT,CASSAPEGELFF
many,TRBV29-1,15,TRBJ2-1,TRBD2,TGCAGCGCCAGCACCTTTAGCGGGAGCGGCGATGAGCAGTTCTTC,CSASTFSGSGDEQFF
.,TRBV30,16,TRBJ1-1,.,TGTGCCTGGAGTATGCAACGGGCGACGGGGAACACTGAAGCTTTCTTT,CAWSMQRATGNTEAFF
many,TRBV20-1,12,TRBJ1-2,.,TGCAGTGCCAGCGGACCCAACTATGGCTACACCTTC,CSASGPNYGYTF
.,TRBV28,17,TRBJ2-7,.,TGTGCCAGCAGTTTGTTTTCGGCGTTAGGGGGCTCCTACGAGCAGTACTTC,CASSLFSALGGSYEQYF
.,TRBV10-3,13,TRBJ1-2,.,TGTGCCATCAGTGTACTGGGGACTGGGGGCTACACCTTC,CAISVLGTGGYTF
many,TRBV6-1,14,TRBJ2-1,TRBD2,TGTGCCAGCAGGAGGACTAGCCCCTACAATGAGCAGTTCTTC,CASRRTSPYNEQFF
many,TRBV7-2,15,TRBJ1-3,.,TGTGCCAGCAGCTTAAACCCGGGACCTGGAAACACCATATATTTT,CASSLNPGPGNTIYF
many,TRBV4-1,15,TRBJ1-1,TRBD1,TGCGCCAGCAGCTCACCGGGACAGGGTCGTACTGAAGCTTTCTTT,CASSSPGQGRTEAFF
many,TRBV4-1,13,TRBJ2-1,TRBD2,TGCGCCAGCAAGTTAGCGGGACTCGGTGAGCAGTTCTTC,CASKLAGLGEQFF
many,TRBV7-8,15,TRBJ1-1,TRBD1,TGTGCCAGCAGCTTTACGACAGGGCCATACACTGAAGCTTTCTTT,CASSFTTGPYTEAFF
many,TRBV11-2,15,TRBJ1-3,TRBD1,TGTGCCAGCAGCCCCCCAAGGACAGGAGGAAACACCATATATTTT,CASSPPRTGGNTIYF
.,TRBV28,15,TRBJ2-5,TRBD2,TGTGCCAGCAGCCATAGCGGGAGGGCCGTAGAGACCCAGTACTTC,CASSHSGRAVETQYF
.,TRBV14,16,TRBJ2-7,TRBD2,TGTGCCAGCAGCCAAGGAGTCGTAGCGGGAGCATACGAGCAGTACTTC,CASSQGVVAGAYEQYF